The rows below give T cell receptor beta chains drawn from one sample of a study of blood T cells in healthy people across ages. TCRdb reprocessed the 5' RACE reads with MiXCR, giving one entry per CDR3 protein. The table includes about 930,000 distinct CDR3 sequences, roughly 28% detected once. These data also formed part of another study, on T cells of mothers and their children.

The sequenced sample was blood. These receptors were collected from a woman aged 40 to 50 in good health. Both conserved end residues are part of each CDR3. D genes are given only for firm matches. A clone size is listed for some rows: how often the clone was seen (once, few, many), or a class if it is expanded.

v_call	clone_size	j_call	d_call	cdr3_aa	cdr3_nt
TRBV15	.	TRBJ1-1	TRBD1	CATSGRQGRNTEAFF	TGTGCCACCAGCGGGAGACAGGGAAGGAACACTGAAGCTTTCTTT
TRBV29-1	few	TRBJ1-1	TRBD1	CSGTHGTANTEAFF	TGCAGCGGAACCCACGGGACAGCGAACACTGAAGCTTTCTTT
TRBV28	.	TRBJ1-2	TRBD1	CASSLAPSGGGYTF	TGTGCCAGCAGTTTGGCCCCATCAGGGGGTGGCTACACCTTC
TRBV18	few	TRBJ1-6	TRBD1	CASSPYSGTGNSPLHF	TGTGCCAGCTCACCATACTCCGGGACAGGCAATTCACCCCTCCACTTT
TRBV7-6	.	TRBJ2-2	.	CASSLAPTSGELFF	TGTGCCAGCAGCTTAGCACCGACCTCCGGGGAGCTGTTTTTT
TRBV6-6	.	TRBJ1-1	.	CASGTKGGGTEAFF	TGTGCCAGCGGAACGAAGGGGGGGGGAACTGAAGCTTTCTTT
TRBV10-3	.	TRBJ1-4	TRBD1	CAISGTGGEKLFF	TGTGCCATCAGCGGGACAGGGGGTGAAAAACTGTTTTTT
TRBV5-1	.	TRBJ1-6	TRBD1	CASSTQTGGGGSPLHF	TGCGCCAGCAGCACCCAGACAGGGGGTGGTGGTTCACCCCTCCACTTT
TRBV12-3/TRBV12-4	few	TRBJ2-5	.	CASSSLAMAQYF	TGTGCCAGCAGTTCCCTAGCTATGGCCCAGTACTTC
TRBV29-1	many	TRBJ2-7	.	CSAAGGGGYEQYF	TGCAGCGCCGCAGGGGGAGGAGGGTACGAGCAGTACTTC
TRBV21-1	few	TRBJ2-3	.	CASTGQGASDTQYF	TGTGCCAGCACCGGACAGGGGGCATCAGATACGCAGTATTTT
TRBV10-3	few	TRBJ2-7	TRBD1	CAISEGGGGAHDEQYF	TGTGCCATCAGCGAAGGGGGCGGCGGAGCGCACGACGAGCAGTACTTC
TRBV7-8	many	TRBJ2-7	.	CASSLGSQISRIQYF	TGTGCCAGCAGCTTAGGATCCCAGATTAGTAGGATACAGTACTTC
TRBV6-4	many	TRBJ2-3	TRBD2	CASSASGGATDTQYF	TGTGCCAGCAGTGCTAGCGGGGGGGCCACAGATACGCAGTATTTT
TRBV2	.	TRBJ1-6	TRBD1	CASSRTGRTPHF	TGTGCCAGCAGTCGGACAGGTCGAACCCCCCACTTT
TRBV28	.	TRBJ2-5	TRBD1	CASSPDRGQPEGQYF	TGTGCCAGCAGTCCCGACAGGGGGCAGCCCGAGGGGCAGTACTTC
TRBV25-1	.	TRBJ2-7	TRBD1	CASSEPGTEGHEQYF	TGTGCCAGCAGTGAGCCCGGGACAGAGGGCCACGAGCAGTACTTC
TRBV7-9	.	TRBJ1-1	.	CASSKSSAKAFF	TGTGCCAGCAGCAAATCTAGCGCTAAAGCTTTCTTT
TRBV20-1	many	TRBJ2-7	.	CSARSRQGWSYEQYF	TGCAGTGCTAGGAGTCGCCAGGGGTGGTCCTACGAGCAGTACTTC
TRBV7-2	few	TRBJ1-1	.	CASSFWEAEAFF	TGTGCCAGCAGCTTCTGGGAGGCTGAAGCTTTCTTT
TRBV5-1	.	TRBJ2-1	.	CASTQTMSSYNGQFF	TGCGCCAGCACGCAGACCATGAGCTCCTACAATGGGCAGTTCTTC
TRBV15	few	TRBJ1-2	.	CATSGRNDYGYTF	TGTGCCACCAGCGGCAGGAATGACTATGGCTACACCTTC
TRBV7-2	.	TRBJ1-2	.	CASSFIRAQGIGYGYTF	TGTGCCAGCAGCTTTATACGGGCGCAGGGAATAGGGTATGGCTACACCTTC
TRBV5-1	once	TRBJ2-2	.	CASSPASGTGELFF	TGCGCCAGTAGCCCCGCAAGCGGCACCGGGGAGCTGTTTTTT
TRBV25-1	many	TRBJ2-7	TRBD1	CASSPDRASTYEQYF	TGTGCCAGCAGTCCGGACAGGGCTTCGACCTACGAGCAGTACTTC
TRBV28	few	TRBJ2-1	.	CASSFAASYNEQFF	TGTGCCAGCAGTTTCGCGGCCTCCTACAATGAGCAGTTCTTC
TRBV27	.	TRBJ2-7	.	CASGLRAFSSYEQYF	TGTGCCAGCGGTTTAAGGGCCTTTAGCTCCTACGAGCAGTACTTC
TRBV21-1	few	TRBJ2-3	.	CASSKVRSRGTTSTDTQYF	TGTGCCAGCAGCAAAGTTCGGTCTCGAGGGACTACTAGCACAGATACGCAGTATTTT
TRBV29-1	.	TRBJ1-1	.	CSVGYNRNTEAFF	TGCAGCGTTGGGTACAACAGGAACACTGAAGCTTTCTTT
TRBV6-6	few	TRBJ2-1	TRBD1	CASSRDRAYNEQFF	TGTGCCAGCAGTCGGGACAGGGCCTACAATGAGCAGTTCTTC
TRBV6-6	few	TRBJ2-7	.	CVSSYQGTYEQYF	TGTGTCAGCAGTTACCAGGGTACCTACGAGCAGTACTTC
TRBV2	few	TRBJ2-1	TRBD1	CALPTGLKDEQFF	TGTGCCCTCCCGACAGGGTTGAAGGATGAGCAGTTCTTC
TRBV9	few	TRBJ1-1	.	CASSKEGYTEAFF	TGTGCCAGCAGCAAAGAGGGGTACACTGAAGCTTTCTTT
TRBV7-2	.	TRBJ2-3	.	CASSFKSTDTQYF	TGTGCCAGCAGCTTTAAGTCCACAGATACGCAGTATTTT
TRBV27	many	TRBJ2-1	TRBD2	CASSLTSGGGFGQFF	TGTGCCAGCAGCCTCACTAGCGGGGGGGGTTTTGGGCAGTTCTTC
TRBV9	few	TRBJ2-6	TRBD1	CASSVGTGTSGANVLTF	TGTGCCAGCAGCGTCGGGACAGGCACCTCTGGGGCCAACGTCCTGACTTTC
TRBV7-9	many	TRBJ2-7	.	CASSLDAVGEQYF	TGTGCCAGCAGCTTAGACGCGGTTGGCGAGCAGTACTTC
TRBV20-1	.	TRBJ1-2	.	CSAPRDGGRGSGYTF	TGCAGTGCGCCACGGGACGGGGGAAGAGGAAGTGGCTACACCTTC
TRBV6-2/TRBV6-3	.	TRBJ2-7	.	CASSYSERSEQYF	TGTGCCAGCAGTTACTCGGAGCGGTCCGAGCAGTACTTC
TRBV27	many	TRBJ2-7	TRBD1	CASSRTGGDFYEQYF	TGTGCCAGCAGCCGGACAGGGGGCGATTTCTACGAGCAGTACTTC
TRBV2	.	TRBJ2-6	.	CASSKGGANVLTF	TGTGCCAGCTCCAAGGGAGGGGCCAACGTCCTGACTTTC
TRBV20-1	.	TRBJ1-5	.	CGADGQPLNQPQHF	TGCGGTGCCGACGGACAACCGCTCAATCAGCCCCAGCATTTT
TRBV27	.	TRBJ2-2	.	CASRGRGTGELFF	TGTGCCAGCAGAGGTCGCGGCACCGGGGAGCTGTTTTTT
TRBV28	many	TRBJ2-3	TRBD2	CASSFLAGTDTQYF	TGTGCCAGCAGTTTTCTAGCGGGCACAGATACGCAGTATTTT
TRBV12-5	.	TRBJ1-1	.	CASGFWGARVTEAFF	TGTGCTAGTGGTTTTTGGGGGGCGCGTGTCACTGAAGCTTTCTTT
TRBV7-9	.	TRBJ1-1	.	CASGTWTSTTEAFF	TGTGCCAGCGGCACCTGGACGAGTACCACTGAAGCTTTCTTT
TRBV6-2/TRBV6-3	.	TRBJ1-2	.	CASRDIAYGYTF	TGTGCCAGCAGGGACATTGCCTATGGCTACACCTTC
TRBV20-1	few	TRBJ2-1	TRBD1	CSARRTGSYNEQFF	TGCAGTGCTAGAAGGACAGGATCCTACAATGAGCAGTTCTTC
TRBV7-2	many	TRBJ2-7	TRBD1	CASSFAGDRTYEQYF	TGTGCCAGCAGCTTCGCCGGGGACAGAACCTACGAGCAGTACTTC
TRBV11-2	.	TRBJ2-7	.	CASSLAKGPRPLTYEQYF	TGTGCCAGCAGCTTAGCCAAGGGCCCCCGCCCTCTGACCTACGAGCAGTACTTC
TRBV5-1	.	TRBJ2-1	TRBD2	CASSSGPGLAPHNEQFF	TGCGCCAGCAGCTCGGGACCGGGACTAGCCCCGCACAATGAGCAGTTCTTC
TRBV28	many	TRBJ2-7	TRBD2	CASSLMGGGYEQYF	TGTGCCAGCAGTTTAATGGGGGGGGGCTACGAGCAGTACTTC
TRBV4-1	.	TRBJ2-2	.	CASSPQDRNTGERFF	TGCGCCAGCAGCCCCCAAGACAGGAACACCGGGGAGCGGTTTTTT